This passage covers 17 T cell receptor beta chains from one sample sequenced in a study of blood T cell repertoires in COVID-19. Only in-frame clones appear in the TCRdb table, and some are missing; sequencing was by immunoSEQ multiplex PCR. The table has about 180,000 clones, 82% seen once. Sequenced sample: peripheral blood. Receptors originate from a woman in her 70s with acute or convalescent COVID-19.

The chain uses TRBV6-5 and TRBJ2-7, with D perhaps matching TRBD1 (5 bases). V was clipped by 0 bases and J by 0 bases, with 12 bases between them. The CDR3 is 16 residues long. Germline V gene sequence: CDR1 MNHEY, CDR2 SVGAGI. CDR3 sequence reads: CASSYSLTVSSYEQYF. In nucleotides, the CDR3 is TGTGCCAGCAGTTACTCGTTGACAGTAAGCTCCTACGAGCAGTACTTC.

As DNA, the CDR3 is TGTGCCACCAGTCCAGGGGGGCATACGCAGTATTTT. The encoded protein is CATSPGGHTQYF. The rearrangement links TRBV24-1 to TRBJ2-3; D possibly corresponds to TRBD1 (7 bases). The germline V gene has CDR1 KGHDR and CDR2 SFDVKD. V dropped 6 bases and J dropped 7 bases, with 10 bases sitting between them. This CDR3 spans 12 amino acids.

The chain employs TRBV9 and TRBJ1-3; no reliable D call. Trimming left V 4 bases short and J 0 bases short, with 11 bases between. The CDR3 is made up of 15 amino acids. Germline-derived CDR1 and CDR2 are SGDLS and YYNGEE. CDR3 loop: CASSLDGGSGNTIYF. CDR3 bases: TGTGCCAGCAGCTTAGACGGAGGCTCTGGAAACACCATATATTTT.

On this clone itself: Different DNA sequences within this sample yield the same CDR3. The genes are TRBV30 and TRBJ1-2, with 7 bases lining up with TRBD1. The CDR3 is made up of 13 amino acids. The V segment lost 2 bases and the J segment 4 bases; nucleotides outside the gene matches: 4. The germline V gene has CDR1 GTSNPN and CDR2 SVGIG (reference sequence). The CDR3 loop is CAWSRDRPYGYTF. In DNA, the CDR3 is TGTGCCTGGAGTCGGGACAGACCCTATGGCTACACCTTC.

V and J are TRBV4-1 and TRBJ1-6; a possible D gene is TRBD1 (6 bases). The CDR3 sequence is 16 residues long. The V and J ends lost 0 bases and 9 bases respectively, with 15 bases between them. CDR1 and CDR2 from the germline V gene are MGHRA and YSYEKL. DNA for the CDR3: TGCGCCAGCAGCCAAGATAGCCAGGGGTGGAGTTCACCCCTCCACTTT. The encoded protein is CASSQDSQGWSSPLHF.

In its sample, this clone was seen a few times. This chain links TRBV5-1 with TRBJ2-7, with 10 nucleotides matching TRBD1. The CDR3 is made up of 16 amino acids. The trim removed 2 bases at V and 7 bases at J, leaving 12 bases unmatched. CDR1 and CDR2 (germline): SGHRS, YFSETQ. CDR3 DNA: TGCGCCAGCAGCTTTAAAGGGACAGGGGCTGCCGAGGAGCAGTACTTC. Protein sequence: CASSFKGTGAAEEQYF.

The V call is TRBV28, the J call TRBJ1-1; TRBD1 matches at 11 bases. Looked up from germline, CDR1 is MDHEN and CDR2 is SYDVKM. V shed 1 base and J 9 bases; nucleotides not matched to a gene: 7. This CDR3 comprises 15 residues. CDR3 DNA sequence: TGTGCCAGCAGTTTATCCAGGACAGGGGGCATTCAAGCTTTCTTT. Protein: CASSLSRTGGIQAFF.

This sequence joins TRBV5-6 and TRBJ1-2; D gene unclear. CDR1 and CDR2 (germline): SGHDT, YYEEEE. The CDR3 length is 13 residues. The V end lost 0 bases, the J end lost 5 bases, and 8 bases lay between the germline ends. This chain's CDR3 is CASSLGHPYGYTF. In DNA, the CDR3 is TGTGCCAGCAGCTTGGGGCACCCTTATGGCTACACCTTC.

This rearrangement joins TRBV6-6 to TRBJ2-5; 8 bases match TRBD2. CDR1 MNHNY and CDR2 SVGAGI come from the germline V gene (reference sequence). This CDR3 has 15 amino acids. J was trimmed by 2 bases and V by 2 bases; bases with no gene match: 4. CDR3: CASSYLIAGQETQYF. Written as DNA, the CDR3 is TGTGCCAGCAGTTACCTGATAGCGGGGCAAGAGACCCAGTACTTC.

The CDR3 protein is CASSFVNQETQYF. The CDR3 DNA sequence: TGTGCCAGCAGTTTTGTTAACCAAGAGACCCAGTACTTC. V and J are TRBV28 and TRBJ2-5, with D unresolved. Trimming stripped 3 bases from V and 0 bases from J, with 5 bases between. Germline CDR1 MDHEN, CDR2 SYDVKM. The CDR3 contains 13 residues.

CDR3 sequence (DNA): TGTGCCAGCAGCTTAGGGACAGTGACCGGGGAGCTGTTTTTT. This encodes CASSLGTVTGELFF. The J gene is TRBJ2-2, the V gene TRBV11-3, with a tentative D call TRBD1 (6 bases). Between the trimmed V and J ends, which lost 1 base and 5 bases, there was a span of 8 bases. The germline V gene has CDR1 SGHNT and CDR2 YENEEA. This CDR3 is built from 14 residues.

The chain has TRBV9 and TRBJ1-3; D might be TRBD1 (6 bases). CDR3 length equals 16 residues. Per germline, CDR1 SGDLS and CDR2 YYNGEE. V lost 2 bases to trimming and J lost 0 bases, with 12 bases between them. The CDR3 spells CASSVDPTGSGNTIYF. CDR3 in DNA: TGTGCCAGCAGCGTCGATCCGACAGGCTCTGGAAACACCATATATTTT. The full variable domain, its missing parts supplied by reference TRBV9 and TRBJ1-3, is DSGVTQTPKHLITATGQRVTLRCSPRSGDLSVYWYQQSLDQGLQFLIQYYNGEERAKGNILERFSAQQFPDLHSELNLSSLELGDSALYFCASSVDPTGSGNTIYFGEGSWLTVV.

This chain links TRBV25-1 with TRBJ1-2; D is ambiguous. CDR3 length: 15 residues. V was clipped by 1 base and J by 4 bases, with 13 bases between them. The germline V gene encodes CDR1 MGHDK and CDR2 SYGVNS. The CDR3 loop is CASSELEPAAYGYTF. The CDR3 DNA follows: TGTGCCAGCAGTGAATTAGAACCGGCGGCCTATGGCTACACCTTC.

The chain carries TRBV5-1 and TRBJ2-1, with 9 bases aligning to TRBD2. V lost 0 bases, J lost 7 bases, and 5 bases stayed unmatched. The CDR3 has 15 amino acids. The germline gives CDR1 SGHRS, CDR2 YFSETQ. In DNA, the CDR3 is TGCGCCAGCAGCTTGGAGTCTAGCGGGGCGAATGAGCAGTTCTTC. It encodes CASSLESSGANEQFF.

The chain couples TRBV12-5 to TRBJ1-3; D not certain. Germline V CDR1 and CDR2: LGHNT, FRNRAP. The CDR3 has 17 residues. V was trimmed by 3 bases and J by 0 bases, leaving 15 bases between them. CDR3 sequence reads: CASGFGGSAFSGNTIYF. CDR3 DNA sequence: TGTGCTAGTGGTTTTGGAGGATCCGCATTCTCTGGAAACACCATATATTTT.

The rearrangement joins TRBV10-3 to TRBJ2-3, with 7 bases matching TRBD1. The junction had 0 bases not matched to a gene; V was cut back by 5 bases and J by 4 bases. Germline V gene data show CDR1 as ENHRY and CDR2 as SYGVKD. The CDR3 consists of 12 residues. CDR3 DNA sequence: TGTGCCATCAGTCAGGGGGCAGATACGCAGTATTTT. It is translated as CAISQGADTQYF.

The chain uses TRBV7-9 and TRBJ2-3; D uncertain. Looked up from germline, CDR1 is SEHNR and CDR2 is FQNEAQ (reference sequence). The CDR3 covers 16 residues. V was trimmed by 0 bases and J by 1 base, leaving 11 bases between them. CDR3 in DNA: TGTGCCAGCAGCTTAGCCTCCCCGAGCGGCACAGATACGCAGTATTTT. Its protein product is CASSLASPSGTDTQYF.